Shown below are 7 T cell receptor beta chains from a single sample sequenced in a study of cytomegalovirus exposure and HLA in healthy donors. PCR amplification relied on 60 Vbeta primers (plus 13 Jbeta primers). Here immunoSEQ multiplex PCR was the method, and the copy in TCRdb shows in-frame clones only, minus some. In the table there are roughly 120,000 clones, about 81% of which are singletons. What was sequenced was PBMCs. The origin of the receptors is a woman in her twenties or thirties in good health and CMV-seronegative.

The J gene is TRBJ2-7, the V gene TRBV4-2, with 10 bases identical to TRBD1. The CDR3 length is 15 residues. The V segment lost 4 bases and the J segment 6 bases; nucleotides outside the gene matches: 9. Germline CDR1 LGHNA, CDR2 YNFKEQ. In DNA, the CDR3 is TGTGCCAGCAGCCCCCGACAGGGGGCGCGCGGCGAGCAGTACTTC. Translating gives CASSPRQGARGEQYF.

This chain connects TRBV6-1 to TRBJ2-5; 7 positions agree with TRBD1. From germline, CDR1 is MNHNS and CDR2 SASEGT. This CDR3 is 15 amino acids long. V shed 4 bases, J shed 0 bases, and the junction held 5 bases outside the gene matches. The CDR3 DNA sequence: TGTGCCAGCAGTGCACAGGGGACCTACCAAGAGACCCAGTACTTC. Amino acid sequence: CASSAQGTYQETQYF.

This sequence joins TRBV19 and TRBJ2-6, with D possibly being TRBD1 (5 bases). V was shortened by 3 bases and J by 2 bases, with 17 bases between the two germline ends. Germline V lookup: CDR1 LNHDA, CDR2 SQIVND (reference sequence). The CDR3 consists of 18 residues. The CDR3 nucleotides are TGTGCCAGTAGTATCGAGCTTTGGACATCACCTGGGGCCAACGTCCTGACTTTC. This sequence encodes CASSIELWTSPGANVLTF.

The chain uses TRBV9 and TRBJ2-3; a weak D match, TRBD1 (5 bases). Germline V CDR1 and CDR2: SGDLS, YYNGEE. With 0 bases removed from V and 1 base from J, the gap between germline ends came to 12 bases. The CDR3 is 16 residues long. This chain's CDR3 is CASSVGVGLGTDTQYF. CDR3 nucleotides: TGTGCCAGCAGCGTAGGGGTGGGGCTTGGCACAGATACGCAGTATTTT.

V gene TRBV20-1 combines with J gene TRBJ2-7; possibly TRBD2 for D (5 bases). V was cut by 7 bases and J by 3 bases, with 10 bases left in between. CDR1 DFQATT and CDR2 SNEGSKA come from the germline V gene (reference sequence). This CDR3 has 11 amino acids. The CDR3: CSVDRGYEQYF. The DNA of the CDR3 is TGCAGTGTGGACCGGGGCTACGAGCAGTACTTC.

J is TRBJ2-6 and V is TRBV6-5; 9 nucleotides align to TRBD1. There are 16 residues in the CDR3. The J segment lost 6 bases and the V segment lost 0 bases, leaving 3 bases of the junction unmatched. Germline assignment: CDR1 MNHEY and CDR2 SVGAGI. CDR3 region: CASSYSRTGAANVLTF. The CDR3 DNA is TGTGCCAGCAGTTACTCACGGACAGGGGCGGCCAACGTCCTGACTTTC.

This chain links TRBV5-4 with TRBJ2-1, with TRBD1 as a possible D gene (5 bases). The CDR3 totals 15 residues. In germline, CDR1 is SGHNT, CDR2 YYREEE (reference sequence). The ends were cut back, 0 bases at V and 7 bases at J, with 14 bases in the middle. Here the CDR3 DNA reads TGTGCCAGCAGCTTGGGCCAGGGAAGTATTAATGAGCAGTTCTTC. Translating gives CASSLGQGSINEQFF.